This TCR beta chain was retrieved from a study of regulatory T cells in long-lasting Graves disease. The overall study: Under 3 months of antithyroid drugs had been taken by newly diagnosed Graves' patients.

Arm-PCR of CDR3 regions with iRepertoire HTBI primers generated TCR beta libraries. Original handling: From all samples, identification returned approximately 14 TRBJ and 60 to 80 TRBV segments. MiXCR, applied by TCRdb to the multiplex PCR reads, yields one record per CDR3 protein. Here the V and J calls rest on TCRdb's processing, not on the authors' analysis. The table records about 540,000 distinct CDR3 sequences, roughly 13% of them present only once. V lost 4 bases, J lost 6 bases, and 16 bases lay in between. This CDR3 is built from 16 residues. From germline, CDR1 is MNHEY and CDR2 SMNVEV (reference sequence). The time point denotes: newly diagnosed GD, antithyroid drugs for less than 3 months. Extracted RNA from PBMCs served as the source of the TCR library. This same sample was also taken into another study, of T cells in Graves' hyperthyroidism and ophthalmopathy. This second study says: HTBI primers were employed in a first-round RT-PCR of the TCR CDR3.

This sequence originates from a man younger than 40 with Graves disease. The source was peripheral blood mononuclear cells (PBMCs), collected at new diagnosis, from a patient treated with antithyroid drugs. V usage is TRBV27 and J usage is TRBJ1-6; D is perhaps TRBD1 (5 bases). Here the CDR3 reads CASSYSGPYGNSPLHF. DNA of the CDR3: TGTGCCAGCAGTTATTCAGGGCCTTATGGTAATTCACCCCTCCACTTT.